This T cell receptor (beta chain) came from a study of immune cell composition in non-small cell lung cancer. Study background: Tumours were mainly lung adenocarcinoma or squamous cell carcinoma.

The method was immunoSEQ multiplex PCR; TCRdb's version includes in-frame clones alone and lacks a portion of them. Here the sample spans about 2,800 clones, 78% being singletons. About this clone: Its target is unknown.

The CDR3 runs 16 residues. Germline V gene lookup returns CDR1 ENHRY and CDR2 SYGVKD. Unmatched junction bases numbered 17, after V lost 10 bases and J lost 8 bases. Study results and caveats: No significant correlation existed between pack-years smoked and tumour clonality. Lung adenocarcinomas had lower top 10 clone scores and clonality than squamous tumours. Squamous carcinomas (roughly 80%) more often had tumour-associated clones >0.5% than adenocarcinomas (33%).

Source material: lung tumor tissue. The V gene is TRBV10-3, the J gene TRBJ2-1, with 10 bases identical to TRBD2. The sequence was collected from a human donor with non-small cell lung cancer. The CDR3, as DNA: TGTGCCACCCGAAACTCAGAGCGGGAGGGGACCCATGAGCAGTTCTTC. Its protein is CATRNSEREGTHEQFF.